This T cell receptor (beta chain) was found in a study of blood T cell repertoires in COVID-19. Libraries were prepared by immunoSEQ multiplex PCR; TCRdb keeps only in-frame clonotypes and omits some of them. The sample holds about 280,000 clones, roughly 85% seen once. Germline V gene lookup returns CDR1 SEHNR and CDR2 FQNEAQ (reference sequence). The CDR3 has 17 residues. Between the trimmed V and J ends, which lost 1 base and 0 bases, there was a span of 16 bases. The source of this sequence is a man aged 45 to 65 with active or convalescent COVID-19. Sequencing was performed on peripheral blood. The chain couples TRBV7-9 to TRBJ2-7; no firm D call. The CDR3 DNA is TGTGCCAGCAGCTTAGTTGTAAGTGACACGGCCTCCTACGAGCAGTACTTC. This encodes CASSLVVSDTASYEQYF.